This T cell receptor (beta chain) comes out of a study of blood T cell repertoires in COVID-19. Trimming took off 1 base at V and 0 bases at J, with 6 bases between the two ends. The CDR3 is made up of 14 amino acids. Germline CDR1 reads KGHSH; CDR2 reads LQKENI. TCRdb's copy holds only in-frame clones and misses some; the assay was immunoSEQ multiplex PCR. The sample lists around 78,000 clones; around 90% were seen once. The chain links TRBV18 to TRBJ1-1, with D unclear. The source is a human donor in a cohort sampled during active COVID-19. Sequenced input: peripheral blood. In nucleotides, the CDR3 is TGTGCCAGCTCACCACGAGTAATGAACACTGAAGCTTTCTTT. Protein product: CASSPRVMNTEAFF.